The rows below give T cell receptor beta chains drawn from one sample of a study of shared T cell receptors in the human thymus. Only in-frame clones appear in the TCRdb table, and some are missing; sequencing was by immunoSEQ multiplex PCR. The sample comprises about 400,000 clones, 85% to 95% of which are singletons, and approximately 0.018% rests with the top ten. Sample: thymocytes. Source of these receptors: a human donor. The CDR3 runs from the conserved cysteine through the conserved F or W. Fields, in order: J gene, CDR3 length, V gene, CDR3 protein.

J gene: TRBJ2-6
CDR3 length: 22
V gene: TRBV4-1
CDR3 protein: CASSQDIALSRGNYSGANVLTF

J gene: TRBJ2-1
CDR3 length: 13
V gene: TRBV2
CDR3 protein: CASSGGQYNEQFF

J gene: TRBJ2-7
CDR3 length: 14
V gene: TRBV6-5
CDR3 protein: CASSYEGHSYEQYF

J gene: TRBJ2-7
CDR3 length: 13
V gene: TRBV5-1
CDR3 protein: CASRIRGAYEQYF

J gene: TRBJ2-7
CDR3 length: 9
V gene: TRBV12-5
CDR3 protein: CARPYEQYF

J gene: TRBJ1-5
CDR3 length: 15
V gene: TRBV14
CDR3 protein: CASSQLQGGNQPQHF

J gene: TRBJ2-1
CDR3 length: 15
V gene: TRBV30
CDR3 protein: CAWSERPRGHNEQFF

J gene: TRBJ2-7
CDR3 length: 17
V gene: TRBV7-9
CDR3 protein: CASTLGETSRGPYEQYF

J gene: TRBJ2-4
CDR3 length: 14
V gene: TRBV11-1
CDR3 protein: CASSPLLAKNIQYF

J gene: TRBJ1-1
CDR3 length: 14
V gene: TRBV6-1
CDR3 protein: CASSPPGQHVRAFF

J gene: TRBJ2-7
CDR3 length: 13
V gene: TRBV27
CDR3 protein: CASLRHGYYEQYF